These T cell receptor beta chains were read from a single sample in a study of molecular identifiers for immune sequencing clone quantification. MiXCR was run by TCRdb on the PCR reads, yielding one entry per CDR3 protein. Of approximately 590,000 distinct CDR3 sequences detected, over 25% appear once; the ten largest clones hold roughly 0.83%. Sample: naive CD8+ T cells from blood, with Jurkat cell RNA spiked in. These receptors all come from a human donor in good health. Some libraries in this study had Jurkat cell RNA spiked in. Each CDR3 is given without its conserved first and last residue. For some rows the clone size is stated as once, few or many, or as a class when expanded; others skip it.

abundance,v_gene,len,j_gene,CDR3aa
many,TRBV5-5,11,TRBJ2-3,ASSRTRADTQY
many,TRBV5-5,13,TRBJ1-5,ASSLPGVGNQPQH
few,TRBV4-2,13,TRBJ2-3,ASSQTGTSTDTQY
NA,TRBV11-2,12,TRBJ2-1,ASSTSGYYNEQF
many,TRBV5-5,13,TRBJ1-1,ASSFGTGADTEAF
NA,TRBV6-5,9,TRBJ2-7,ASGEGCEQY
NA,TRBV7-6,19,TRBJ2-7,ASSLAPSEIAGAGSLNEQY
NA,TRBV6-2/TRBV6-3,14,TRBJ1-6,ASTERVYSYNSPLH
many,TRBV5-1,12,TRBJ2-7,ASCETDQTYEQY
many,TRBV28,14,TRBJ1-1,ASSYRQALKNTEAF
NA,TRBV6-6,14,TRBJ2-1,ASSRSGQLSCNEQF
few,TRBV21-1,16,TRBJ2-2,ASSKGGEGAPGTGELF
NA,TRBV7-9,14,TRBJ2-4,ASSDRDREDKNIQY
few,TRBV19,13,TRBJ2-1,ASQSGLGAGNEQF
NA,TRBV13,18,TRBJ2-7,ASSLLNPGLAGVEVHEQY
many,TRBV27,13,TRBJ2-3,ASSDSGGGRDTQY
NA,TRBV12-3/TRBV12-4,11,TRBJ2-7,ASSLLTSSEQY
NA,TRBV6-5,13,TRBJ2-2,ASTNWQPNTGELF
many,TRBV10-3,13,TRBJ2-3,AISEASASTDTQY
NA,TRBV19,19,TRBJ2-2,ASSGLRRLTGREADTGELF
many,TRBV9,11,TRBJ1-1,ASSVVVGTEAF
many,TRBV7-6,13,TRBJ1-4,ASSLVMAVNEKLF
many,TRBV29-1,12,TRBJ1-1,SVPPRGGNTEAF
many,TRBV7-9,13,TRBJ2-4,ASSTAGLAKNIQY
few,TRBV5-4,11,TRBJ1-6,ASSLELNSPLH
few,TRBV19,11,TRBJ2-7,ASPRTSVHEQY
many,TRBV28,13,TRBJ2-3,ASSYRGRIRDTQY
many,TRBV4-2,16,TRBJ1-6,ASSQDPVPEQGYSPLH
few,TRBV19,10,TRBJ1-1,ASGQTNTEAF
many,TRBV14,13,TRBJ1-3,ASRKDSISGNTIY
NA,TRBV11-2,13,TRBJ1-4,ASSLVGEADEKLF
many,TRBV2,13,TRBJ1-2,ASSERTDPNYGYT
many,TRBV12-3/TRBV12-4,12,TRBJ1-1,ASSSGLPNTEAF
many,TRBV4-1,13,TRBJ2-6,ASRTEFSGANVLT
NA,TRBV4-1,12,TRBJ1-1,ASSQVDRPSSAF
NA,TRBV6-1,11,TRBJ2-7,ASSPALVYERY
NA,TRBV4-1,14,TRBJ2-7,ESSLERTLVSYEQY
many,TRBV28,13,TRBJ2-2,ASSFSPTGTGELF
many,TRBV29-1,11,TRBJ1-1,SVGYGAGTEAF
NA,TRBV6-6,13,TRBJ2-5,ASSYLPLPPETQY
many,TRBV20-1,11,TRBJ2-2,SASTGNTGELF
NA,TRBV3-1,17,TRBJ2-2,ASSQDGTSGRGSTGELF
few,TRBV12-3/TRBV12-4,15,TRBJ2-1,ASSRGPSGGAYNEQF
many,TRBV7-9,14,TRBJ2-4,ASSPPRGVAKNIQY
many,TRBV28,12,TRBJ2-7,ASSSGPGAYEQY
few,TRBV30,12,TRBJ1-4,AWSPGGLGEKLF
many,TRBV10-3,14,TRBJ1-1,AISVTGSALNTEAF
many,TRBV7-9,14,TRBJ1-1,ASSSHSGPSLTEAF
many,TRBV29-1,9,TRBJ2-2,SVGGSGELF
few,TRBV19,13,TRBJ2-1,ASSPGTPGIIEQF
many,TRBV5-4,14,TRBJ2-3,ASSSDPSGSTDTQY
few,TRBV9,14,TRBJ2-7,ASSAGDKGTSDEQY
many,TRBV7-9,12,TRBJ2-3,AYYEGFSTDTQY
NA,TRBV5-8,14,TRBJ2-7,VSSLGAGIVAYEQY